Shown below are 2 T cell receptor beta chains from a single sample sequenced in a study of OX40 agonist ivuxolimab in advanced cancers. The data were produced by immunoSEQ multiplex PCR, yet TCRdb's version contains in-frame clones alone and is incomplete. This table holds about 32,000 clones, around 90% found once. The sample consisted of CD4+ or CD8+ T cells sorted from blood, taken in a trial of the OX40 agonist ivuxolimab. These TCRs come from an adult with an advanced solid tumor such as melanoma, head and neck, liver or kidney cancer.

This rearrangement joins TRBV15 to TRBJ2-7, with D hard to call. Germline V gene lookup returns CDR1 LNHNV and CDR2 YYDKDF (reference sequence). This CDR3 has 15 amino acids. Trimming removed 5 bases from V and 3 bases from J, with 17 bases in between. CDR3 sequence (DNA): TGTGCCACCAGCGGCCCACGAGGCACCAGCTACGAGCAGTACTTC. Amino acids: CATSGPRGTSYEQYF.

The chain recombines TRBV2 with TRBJ2-7, with TRBD1 matching over 9 bases. This CDR3 region has 13 residues. Germline loops: CDR1 SNHLY, CDR2 FYNNEI. Germline trimming cut 8 bases from V and 4 bases from J; bases unmatched to any gene: 6. The CDR3 DNA reads TGTGCCAGCCATCGGACAGGGGAGTACGAGCAGTACTTC. It yields the protein CASHRTGEYEQYF.